This paragraph covers one T cell receptor (beta chain) sequence. This sample was included in a study of blood T cell repertoires in COVID-19. About the study: Samples representing acute and convalescent COVID-19 were sourced from the United States, Italy and Spain. The analysed material was cDNA or gDNA that came from T cells, B-cell-depleted T cells, or PBMCs.

As originally analysed: The authors estimated nucleated cell counts from reference gene primer amplification. Here immunoSEQ multiplex PCR was the method, and the copy in TCRdb shows in-frame clones only, minus some. Clonal size and the V and J genes are those of that table, whereas D and trimming came from the DNA. The table includes under 300,000 clones, about nine tenths detected once. CDR1 is MNHEY, CDR2 SMNVEV, per germline (reference sequence). V was clipped by 4 bases and J by 2 bases, with 18 bases between them. The CDR3 contains 17 residues. This sequence originates from a human donor in a cohort exposed to, infected with or recovered from COVID-19 (not recorded which). The donor label of this sample is uncertain. Sequenced: PBMCs or T cells enriched from blood (not recorded which). This chain uses TRBV27 with TRBJ2-1; the D gene is possibly TRBD2 (6 bases). The CDR3 nucleotides read TGTGCCAGCAGTTATCGGAGCGGTAGCGGAACCTACAATGAGCAGTTCTTC. Translation: CASSYRSGSGTYNEQFF.